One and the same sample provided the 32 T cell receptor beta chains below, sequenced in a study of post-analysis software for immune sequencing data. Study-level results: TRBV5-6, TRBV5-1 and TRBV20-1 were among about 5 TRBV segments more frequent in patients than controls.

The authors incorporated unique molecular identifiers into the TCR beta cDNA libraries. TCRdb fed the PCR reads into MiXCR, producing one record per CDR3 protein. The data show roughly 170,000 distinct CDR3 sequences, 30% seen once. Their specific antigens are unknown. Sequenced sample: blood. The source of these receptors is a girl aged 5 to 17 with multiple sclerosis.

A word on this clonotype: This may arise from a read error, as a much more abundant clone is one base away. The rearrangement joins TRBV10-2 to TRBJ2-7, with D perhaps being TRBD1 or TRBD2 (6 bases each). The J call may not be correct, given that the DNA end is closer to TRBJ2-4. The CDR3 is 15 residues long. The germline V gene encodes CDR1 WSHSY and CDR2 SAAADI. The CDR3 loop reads CAGSGQGGQLNIQYF. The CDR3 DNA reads TGCGCCGGCAGTGGGCAAGGGGGGCAGCTAAACATTCAGTACTTC.

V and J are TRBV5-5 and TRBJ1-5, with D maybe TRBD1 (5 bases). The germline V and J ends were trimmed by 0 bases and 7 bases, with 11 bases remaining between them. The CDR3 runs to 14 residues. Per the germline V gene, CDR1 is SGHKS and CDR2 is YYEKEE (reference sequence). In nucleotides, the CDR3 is TGTGCCAGCAGCTTGGTCGCAGGGAGCCAGCCCCAGCATTTT. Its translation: CASSLVAGSQPQHF.

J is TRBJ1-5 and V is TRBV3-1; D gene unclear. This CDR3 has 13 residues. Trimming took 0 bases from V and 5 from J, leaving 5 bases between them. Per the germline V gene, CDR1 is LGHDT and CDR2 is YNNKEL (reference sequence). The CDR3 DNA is TGTGCCAGCAGCCAAGACAGCTATCAGCCCCAGCATTTT. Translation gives CASSQDSYQPQHF.

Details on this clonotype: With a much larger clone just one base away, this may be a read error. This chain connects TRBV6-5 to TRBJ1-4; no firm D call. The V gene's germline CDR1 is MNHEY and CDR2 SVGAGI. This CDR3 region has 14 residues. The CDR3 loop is CASSYSITNEKRFF. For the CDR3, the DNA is TGTGCCAGCAGTTACTCGATTACTAATGAAAAACGGTTTTTT.

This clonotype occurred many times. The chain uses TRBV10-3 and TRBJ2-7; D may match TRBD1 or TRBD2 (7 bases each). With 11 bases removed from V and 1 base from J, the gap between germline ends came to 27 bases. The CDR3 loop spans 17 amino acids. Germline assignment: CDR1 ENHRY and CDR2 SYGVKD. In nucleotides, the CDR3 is TGTGCCGCCTCGAACGCACAGGCAGGGGGGGGGTCCTACGAGCAGTACTTC. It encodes CAASNAQAGGGSYEQYF.

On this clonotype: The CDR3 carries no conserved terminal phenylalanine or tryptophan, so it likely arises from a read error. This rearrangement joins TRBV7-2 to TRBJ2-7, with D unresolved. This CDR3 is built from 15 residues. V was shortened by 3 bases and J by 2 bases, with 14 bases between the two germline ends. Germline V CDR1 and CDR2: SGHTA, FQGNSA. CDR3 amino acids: CASSLGPPSAYEQYY. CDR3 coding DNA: TGTGCCAGCAGCTTGGGCCCACCTTCCGCCTACGAGCAGTACTAC.

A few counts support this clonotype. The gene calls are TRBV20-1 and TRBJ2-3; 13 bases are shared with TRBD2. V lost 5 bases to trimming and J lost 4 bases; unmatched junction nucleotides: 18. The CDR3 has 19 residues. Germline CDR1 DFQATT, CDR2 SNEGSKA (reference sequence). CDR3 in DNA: TGCAGTGCTTCACGACTAGCGGGAGGCCCTGCCCTGAATGCAGATACGCAGTATTTT. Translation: CSASRLAGGPALNADTQYF.

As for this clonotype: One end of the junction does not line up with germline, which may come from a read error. The CDR3 DNA is TGTGCCAGCAACCAAGTAGCGGCGTCCTACAATGAGCAGTTCTTC. Amino acids: CASNQVAASYNEQFF. The J gene is TRBJ2-1, the V gene TRBV3-1; D is perhaps TRBD2 (6 bases). The CDR3 totals 15 residues. CDR1 is LGHDT and CDR2 is YNNKEL in the germline V gene (reference sequence).

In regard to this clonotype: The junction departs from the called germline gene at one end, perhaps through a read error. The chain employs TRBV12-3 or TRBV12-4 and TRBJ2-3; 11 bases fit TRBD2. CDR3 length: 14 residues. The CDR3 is CARSLGLAGDTQYF. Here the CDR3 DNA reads TGTGCCAGAAGTTTAGGACTAGCGGGAGATACGCAGTATTTT.

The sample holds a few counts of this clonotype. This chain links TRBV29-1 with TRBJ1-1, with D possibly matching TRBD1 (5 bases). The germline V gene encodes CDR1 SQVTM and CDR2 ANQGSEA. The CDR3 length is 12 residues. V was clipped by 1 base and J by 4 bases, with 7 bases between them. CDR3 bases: TGCAGCGTTGAAGGAGGGGTCACTGAAGCTTTCTTT. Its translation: CSVEGGVTEAFF. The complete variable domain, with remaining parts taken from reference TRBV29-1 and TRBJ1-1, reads SAVISQKPSRDICQRGTSLTIQCQVDSQVTMMFWYRQQPGQSLTLIATANQGSEATYESGFVIDKFPISRPNLTFSTLTVSNMSPEDSSIYLCSVEGGVTEAFFGQGTRLTVV.

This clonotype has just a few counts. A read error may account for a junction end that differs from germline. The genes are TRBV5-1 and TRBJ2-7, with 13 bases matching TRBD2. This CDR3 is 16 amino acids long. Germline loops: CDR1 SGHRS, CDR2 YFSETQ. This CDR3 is CASSLGGLAGSYEQYF. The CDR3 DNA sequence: TGCGCCAGCAGCTTGGGGGGACTAGCGGGATCCTACGAACAGTACTTC. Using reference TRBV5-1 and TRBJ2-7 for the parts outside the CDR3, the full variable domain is KAGVTQTPRYLIKTRGQQVTLSCSPISGHRSVSWYQQTPGQGLQFLFEYFSETQRNKGNFPGRFSGRQFSNSRSEMNVSTLELGDSALYLCASSLGGLAGSYEQYFGPGTRLTVT.

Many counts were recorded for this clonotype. In DNA, the CDR3 is TGTGCCAGCAGTGTCACAGGGGGCGCAGGAGATACGCAGTATTTT. The encoded protein is CASSVTGGAGDTQYF. The chain recombines TRBV2 with TRBJ2-3; 9 bases match TRBD1. The CDR3 has 15 amino acids. V shed 4 bases, J shed 5 bases, and the junction held 7 bases outside the gene matches. CDR1 and CDR2 (germline): SNHLY, FYNNEI.

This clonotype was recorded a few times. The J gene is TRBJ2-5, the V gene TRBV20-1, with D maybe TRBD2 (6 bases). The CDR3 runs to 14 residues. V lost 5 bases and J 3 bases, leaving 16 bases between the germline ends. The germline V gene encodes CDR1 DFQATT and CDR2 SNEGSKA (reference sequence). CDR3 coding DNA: TGCAGTGCTGTACGCGGGACGCTTAAAGAGACCCAGTACTTC. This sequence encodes CSAVRGTLKETQYF.

CDR3 sequence reads: CSARDSSSHHSNQPQHF. CDR3 bases: TGCAGTGCCCGGGACAGCTCGAGTCATCATAGCAATCAGCCCCAGCATTTT. The gene calls are TRBV20-1 and TRBJ1-5, with 7 positions matching TRBD1. The CDR3 contains 17 residues. Germline V gene data show CDR1 as DFQATT and CDR2 as SNEGSKA (reference sequence). Trimming at V came to 6 bases and at J to 0 bases, leaving 14 bases not matched to a gene.

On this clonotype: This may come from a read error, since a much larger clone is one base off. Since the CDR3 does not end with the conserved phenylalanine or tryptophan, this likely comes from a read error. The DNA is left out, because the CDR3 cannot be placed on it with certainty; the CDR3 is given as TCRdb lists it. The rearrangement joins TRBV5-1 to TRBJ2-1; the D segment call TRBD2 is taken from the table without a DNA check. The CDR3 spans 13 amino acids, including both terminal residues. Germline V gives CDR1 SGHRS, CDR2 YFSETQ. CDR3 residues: CASLPGTSGRKFV.

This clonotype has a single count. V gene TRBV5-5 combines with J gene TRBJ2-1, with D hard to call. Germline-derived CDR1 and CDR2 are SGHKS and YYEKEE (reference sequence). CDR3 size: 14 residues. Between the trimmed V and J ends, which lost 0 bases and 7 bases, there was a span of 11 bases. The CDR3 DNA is TGTGCCAGCAGCTTGGGAGACCAAGGGAATGAGCAGTTCTTC. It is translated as CASSLGDQGNEQFF.

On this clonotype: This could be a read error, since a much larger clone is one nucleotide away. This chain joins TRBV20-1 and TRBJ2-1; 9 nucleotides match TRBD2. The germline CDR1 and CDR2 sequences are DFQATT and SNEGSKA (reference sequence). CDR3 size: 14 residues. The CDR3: CSAGETTSGNEQFF. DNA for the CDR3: TGCAGTGCTGGAGAAACGACTAGCGGCAATGAGCAGTTCTTC.

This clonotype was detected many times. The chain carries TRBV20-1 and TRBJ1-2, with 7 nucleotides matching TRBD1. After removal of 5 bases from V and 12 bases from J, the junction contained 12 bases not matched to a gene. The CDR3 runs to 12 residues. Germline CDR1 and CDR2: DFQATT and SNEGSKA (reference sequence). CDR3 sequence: CSAPLYGTVHTF. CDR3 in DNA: TGCAGTGCTCCACTATACGGGACAGTACACACCTTC.

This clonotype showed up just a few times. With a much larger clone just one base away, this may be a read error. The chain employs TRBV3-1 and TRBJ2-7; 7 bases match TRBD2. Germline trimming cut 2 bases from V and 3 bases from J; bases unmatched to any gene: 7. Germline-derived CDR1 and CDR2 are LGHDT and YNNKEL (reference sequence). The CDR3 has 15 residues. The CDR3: CASSQTSSGLYEQYF. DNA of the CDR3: TGTGCCAGCAGCCAAACGTCTAGCGGCCTCTACGAGCAGTACTTC.

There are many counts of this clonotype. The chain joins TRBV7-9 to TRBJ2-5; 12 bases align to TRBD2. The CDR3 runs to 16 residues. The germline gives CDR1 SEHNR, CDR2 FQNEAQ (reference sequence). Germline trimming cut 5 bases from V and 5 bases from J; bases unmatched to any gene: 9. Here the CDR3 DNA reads TGTGCCAGCAGCGCGACTAGCGGGAGATCGGTGGAGACCCAGTACTTC. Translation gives CASSATSGRSVETQYF. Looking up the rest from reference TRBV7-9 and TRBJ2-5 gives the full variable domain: DTGVSQNPRHKITKRGQNVTFRCDPISEHNRLYWYRQTLGQGPEFLTYFQNEAQLEKSRLLSDRFSAERPKGSFSTLEIQRTEQGDSAMYLCASSATSGRSVETQYFGPGTRLLVL.

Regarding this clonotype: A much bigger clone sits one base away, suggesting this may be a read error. Here the CDR3 reads CASGGSTGGLGGELFF. In DNA form, the CDR3 reads TGCGCCAGCGGAGGGTCTACAGGGGGCCTCGGCGGGGAGCTGTTTTTT. The V and J genes are TRBV5-1 and TRBJ2-2, with 9 bases aligning to TRBD1. The J segment lost 7 bases and the V segment lost 7 bases, leaving 14 bases of the junction unmatched. The CDR3 is 16 residues long. Germline loops: CDR1 SGHRS, CDR2 YFSETQ.

CDR3 in DNA: TGTGCCAGCAGCTTAGGTCCCCCTCGCTGGGGGCGGGAGACCCAGTACTTC. Translated: CASSLGPPRWGRETQYF. The chain uses TRBV7-8 and TRBJ2-5; TRBD1 might be the D (6 bases). The CDR3 consists of 17 residues. Trimming removed 1 base at V and 5 bases at J, with 20 bases between. Germline-derived CDR1 and CDR2 are SGHVS and FQNEAQ.

CDR3 protein: CASSPGGGRSNQPQHF. DNA of the CDR3: TGTGCCAGCAGCCCGGGAGGGGGAAGAAGCAATCAGCCCCAGCATTTT. The J gene is TRBJ1-5, the V gene TRBV7-3; tentatively, D is TRBD1 (6 bases). The V and J ends lost 5 bases and 1 base respectively, with 15 bases between them. The CDR3 contains 16 residues. Per germline, CDR1 SGHTA and CDR2 FQGTGA.

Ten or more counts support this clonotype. CDR3 amino acids: CASSLEGWGHNYTF. CDR3 coding DNA: TGTGCCAGCAGCTTGGAAGGTTGGGGTCACAACTACACCTTC. V usage is TRBV5-6 and J usage is TRBJ1-2; D is ambiguous. V was trimmed by 0 bases and J by 10 bases, leaving 16 bases between them. Germline values: CDR1 SGHDT, CDR2 YYEEEE. The CDR3 has 14 residues.

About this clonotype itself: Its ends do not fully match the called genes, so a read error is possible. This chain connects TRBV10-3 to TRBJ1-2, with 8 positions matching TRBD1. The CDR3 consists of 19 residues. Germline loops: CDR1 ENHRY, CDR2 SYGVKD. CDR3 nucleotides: TGTGCCATCAGTGAGTCGATCCCGACAGGGGCAGTGAGGGCCTATGTCTACACCTTC. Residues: CAISESIPTGAVRAYVYTF.

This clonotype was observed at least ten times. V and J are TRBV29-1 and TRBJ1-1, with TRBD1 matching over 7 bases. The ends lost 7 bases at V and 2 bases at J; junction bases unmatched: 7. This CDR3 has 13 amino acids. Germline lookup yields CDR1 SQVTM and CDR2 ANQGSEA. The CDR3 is CSARQGTNTEAFF. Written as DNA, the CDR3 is TGCAGCGCCCGACAGGGTACTAACACTGAAGCTTTCTTT.

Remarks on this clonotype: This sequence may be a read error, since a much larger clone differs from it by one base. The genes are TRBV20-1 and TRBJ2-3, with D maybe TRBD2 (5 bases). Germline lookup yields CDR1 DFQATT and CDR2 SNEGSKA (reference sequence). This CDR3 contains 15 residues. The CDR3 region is CSARSAAPSTDSQYF. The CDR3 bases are TGCAGTGCTAGGTCCGCAGCGCCTAGCACAGATTCGCAGTATTTT.

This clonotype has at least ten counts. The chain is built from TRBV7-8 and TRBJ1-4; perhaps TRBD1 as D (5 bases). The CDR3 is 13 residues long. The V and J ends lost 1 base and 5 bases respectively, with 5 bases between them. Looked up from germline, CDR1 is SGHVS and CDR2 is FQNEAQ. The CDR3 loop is CASSLGGNEKLFF. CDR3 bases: TGTGCCAGCAGCTTAGGGGGCAATGAAAAACTGTTTTTT.

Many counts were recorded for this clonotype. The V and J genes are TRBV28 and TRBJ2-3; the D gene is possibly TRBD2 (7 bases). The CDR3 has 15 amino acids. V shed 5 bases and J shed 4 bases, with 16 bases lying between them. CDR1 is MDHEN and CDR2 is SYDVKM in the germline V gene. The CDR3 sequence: CASSTPSGTSDTQYF. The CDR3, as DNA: TGTGCCAGCAGTACCCCAAGCGGGACATCAGATACGCAGTATTTT.

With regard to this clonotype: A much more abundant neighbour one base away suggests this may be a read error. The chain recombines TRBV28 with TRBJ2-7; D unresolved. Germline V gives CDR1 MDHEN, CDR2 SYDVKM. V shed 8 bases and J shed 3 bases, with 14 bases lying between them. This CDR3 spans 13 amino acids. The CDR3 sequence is CASRDDLGYEQYF. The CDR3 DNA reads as TGTGCCAGCCGAGACGACCTCGGCTACGAGCAGTACTTC.

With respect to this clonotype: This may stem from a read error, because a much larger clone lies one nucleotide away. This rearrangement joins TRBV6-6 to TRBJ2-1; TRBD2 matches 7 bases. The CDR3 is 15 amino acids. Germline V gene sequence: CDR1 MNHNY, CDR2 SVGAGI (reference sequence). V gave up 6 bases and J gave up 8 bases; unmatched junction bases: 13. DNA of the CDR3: TGTGCCAGCAGGGGTAGAGCGGGAACTGGCTATGAGCAGTTCTTC. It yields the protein CASRGRAGTGYEQFF.

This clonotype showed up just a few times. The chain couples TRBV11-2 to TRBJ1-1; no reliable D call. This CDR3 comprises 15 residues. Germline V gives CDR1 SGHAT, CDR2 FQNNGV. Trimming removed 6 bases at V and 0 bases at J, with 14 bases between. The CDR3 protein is CASRSGQRMNTEAFF. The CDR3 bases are TGTGCCAGCAGGTCAGGCCAACGGATGAACACTGAAGCTTTCTTT.